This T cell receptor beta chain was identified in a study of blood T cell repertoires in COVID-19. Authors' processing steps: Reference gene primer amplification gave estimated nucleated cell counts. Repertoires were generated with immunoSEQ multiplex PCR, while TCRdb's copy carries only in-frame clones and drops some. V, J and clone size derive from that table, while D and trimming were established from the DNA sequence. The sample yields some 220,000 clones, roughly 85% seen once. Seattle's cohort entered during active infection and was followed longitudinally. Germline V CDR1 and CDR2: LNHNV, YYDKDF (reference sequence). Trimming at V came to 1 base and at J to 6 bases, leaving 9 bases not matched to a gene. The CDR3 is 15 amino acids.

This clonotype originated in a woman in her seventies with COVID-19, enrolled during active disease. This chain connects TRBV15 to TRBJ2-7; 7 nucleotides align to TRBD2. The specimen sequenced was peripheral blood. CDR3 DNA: TGTGCCACCAGCAGAGGAGGCGGGAGTAGTTCCGAGCAGTACTTC. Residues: CATSRGGGSSSEQYF.